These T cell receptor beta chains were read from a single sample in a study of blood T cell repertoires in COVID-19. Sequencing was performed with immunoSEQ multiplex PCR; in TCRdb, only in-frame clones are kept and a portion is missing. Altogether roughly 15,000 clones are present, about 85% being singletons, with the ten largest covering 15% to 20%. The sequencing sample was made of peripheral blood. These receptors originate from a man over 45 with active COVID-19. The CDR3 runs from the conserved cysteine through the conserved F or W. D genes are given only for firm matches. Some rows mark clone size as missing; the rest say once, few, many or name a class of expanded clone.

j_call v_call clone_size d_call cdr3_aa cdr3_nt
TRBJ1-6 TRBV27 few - CASSLSTRVRSPLHF TGTGCCAGCAGTTTATCGACCCGGGTTCGATCACCCCTCCACTTT
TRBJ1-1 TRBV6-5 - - CASVAGGVWATEAFF TGTGCCAGCGTTGCCGGGGGGGTATGGGCCACTGAAGCTTTCTTT
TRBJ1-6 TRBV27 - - CASSLDTVGGSPLHF TGTGCCAGCAGTTTAGACACGGTCGGAGGGTCACCCCTCCACTTT
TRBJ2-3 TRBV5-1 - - CASSLVQGPDTQYF TGCGCCAGCAGCTTGGTACAGGGCCCAGATACGCAGTATTTT
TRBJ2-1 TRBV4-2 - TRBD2 CASSQGGLLAGYNEQFF TGTGCCAGCAGCCAAGGGGGACTGCTAGCGGGTTACAATGAGCAGTTCTTC
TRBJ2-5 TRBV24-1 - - CATSDPGGGGTETQYF TGTGCCACCAGTGATCCCGGCGGAGGCGGGACAGAGACCCAGTACTTC
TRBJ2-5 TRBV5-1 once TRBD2 CASSAGTLAGSRGQETQYF TGCGCCAGCAGCGCCGGGACACTAGCGGGCTCCCGGGGGCAAGAGACCCAGTACTTC
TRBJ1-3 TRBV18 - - CASSPPDGTYSGNTIYF TGTGCCAGCTCACCTCCTGATGGGACATACTCTGGAAACACCATATATTTT
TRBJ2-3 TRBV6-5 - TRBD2 CASTKGLAGSDTQYF TGTGCCAGCACCAAGGGACTAGCGGGTTCAGATACGCAGTATTTT
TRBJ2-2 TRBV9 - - CASNVMGSGFTGELFF TGTGCCAGCAACGTAATGGGTAGCGGATTCACCGGGGAGCTGTTTTTT
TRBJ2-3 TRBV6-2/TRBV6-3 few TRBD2 CASSYSTSGRALPQYF TGTGCCAGCAGTTACTCGACTAGCGGGAGGGCCCTCCCGCAGTATTTT
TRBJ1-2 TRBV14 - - CASSQGGGYGYTF TGTGCCAGCAGCCAAGGGGGAGGTTATGGCTACACCTTC
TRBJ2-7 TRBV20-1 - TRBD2 CSAGTSYEQYF TGCAGTGCTGGGACTAGCTACGAGCAGTACTTC
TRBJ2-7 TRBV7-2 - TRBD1 CASSPRGQGRTYEQYF TGTGCCAGCAGCCCCCGCGGACAGGGGAGGACCTACGAGCAGTACTTC
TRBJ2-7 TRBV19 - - CASSADPTGGEQYF TGTGCCAGTAGTGCAGACCCGACAGGAGGCGAGCAGTACTTC
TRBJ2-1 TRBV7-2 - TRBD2 CASSSRTSGGSSSYNEQFF TGTGCCAGCAGCTCGCGGACTAGCGGGGGATCCAGCTCCTACAATGAGCAGTTCTTC
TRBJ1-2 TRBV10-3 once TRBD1 CAITVDRSRGYTF TGTGCCATCACCGTGGACAGGTCTCGTGGCTACACCTTC
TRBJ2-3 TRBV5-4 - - CASRESDPTDTQYF TGTGCCAGCAGGGAGAGCGATCCAACAGATACGCAGTATTTT
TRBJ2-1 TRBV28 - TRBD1 CASSFWADGTDEQFF TGTGCCAGCAGTTTCTGGGCCGATGGGACAGATGAGCAGTTCTTC
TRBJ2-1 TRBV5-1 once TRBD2 CASSVGLADYNEQFF TGCGCCAGCAGCGTGGGACTAGCGGACTACAATGAGCAGTTCTTC
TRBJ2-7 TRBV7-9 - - CASSLSRPGIGYEQYF TGTGCCAGCAGCTTATCAAGGCCGGGAATCGGCTACGAGCAGTACTTC
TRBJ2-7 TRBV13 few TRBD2 CASSYSTLAGGTYEQYF TGTGCCAGCAGCTACTCCACTCTAGCGGGAGGAACCTACGAGCAGTACTTC
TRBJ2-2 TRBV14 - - CASSPHLSRFTGELFF TGTGCCAGCAGCCCCCACCTTAGCCGGTTCACCGGGGAGCTGTTTTTT
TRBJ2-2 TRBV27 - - CASTLSMGEVTGELFF TGTGCCAGCACCCTATCAATGGGGGAGGTCACCGGGGAGCTGTTTTTT
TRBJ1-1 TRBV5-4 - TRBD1 CASSLGTGRTEAFF TGTGCCAGCAGCTTAGGGACAGGGAGGACTGAAGCTTTCTTT
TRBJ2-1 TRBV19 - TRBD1 CASRGQGRDNEQFF TGTGCCAGTAGAGGACAGGGGCGGGACAATGAGCAGTTCTTC
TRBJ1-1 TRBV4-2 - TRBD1 CASSQDILDRGNTEAFF TGTGCCAGCAGCCAAGATATATTAGACAGGGGTAACACTGAAGCTTTCTTT
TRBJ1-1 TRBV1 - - CTSSQGQGAEYTEAFF TGCACCAGCAGCCAAGGTCAGGGGGCTGAATACACTGAAGCTTTCTTT
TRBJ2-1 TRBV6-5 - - CASSSRVGYNEQFF TGTGCCAGCAGTTCCCGGGTCGGCTACAATGAGCAGTTCTTC
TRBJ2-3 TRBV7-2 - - CASSFSGADTQYF TGTGCCAGCAGCTTTTCGGGGGCAGATACGCAGTATTTT